This is a list of T cell receptor beta chains from one sample in a study of shared clonotypes between healthy human individuals. Only in-frame clones appear in the TCRdb table, and some are missing; sequencing was by immunoSEQ multiplex PCR. Of some 1.5 million clones in the sample, nearly 99% are singletons; the top ten hold about 0.42%. Sequenced input: naive CD4+ T cells sorted from blood. The source of these receptors is a man aged 30 to 45 in good health. Each CDR3 is given with its conserved first and last residue. Fields, in order: V gene, J gene, D gene, clone size, CDR3 protein, CDR3 DNA. D genes are given only for firm matches. A row's size may be missing; if present it is once, few, many or a size class.

>TRBV5-5|TRBJ2-7|.|.
CASSSRGVAYEQYF
TGTGCCAGCAGCAGCCGAGGGGTCGCCTACGAGCAGTACTTC
>TRBV11-3|TRBJ2-1|TRBD1|.
CASSPGTGDGNEQFF
TGTGCCAGCAGCCCCGGGACAGGGGATGGGAATGAGCAGTTCTTC
>TRBV5-1|TRBJ1-1|.|once
CASSQEGRNTEAFF
TGCGCCAGCAGCCAAGAAGGTAGGAACACTGAAGCTTTCTTT
>TRBV11-3|TRBJ2-5|.|.
CASSLLGETQYF
TGTGCCAGCAGCTTACTGGGAGAGACCCAGTACTTC
>TRBV7-2|TRBJ2-3|TRBD1|.
CASSPGQGGTDTQYF
TGTGCCAGCAGCCCCGGACAGGGGGGCACAGATACGCAGTATTTT
>TRBV9|TRBJ2-5|TRBD2|.
CASSFSGSQETQYF
TGTGCCAGCAGCTTTAGCGGGAGTCAGGAGACCCAGTACTTC
>TRBV28|TRBJ2-3|TRBD2|.
CASSLELAGIWDTQYF
TGTGCCAGCAGTTTAGAACTAGCGGGTATTTGGGATACGCAGTATTTT
>TRBV11-2|TRBJ2-3|TRBD1|.
CASSSLRDSVPDTQYF
TGTGCCAGCAGCTCCCTCCGGGACAGCGTGCCAGATACGCAGTATTTT
>TRBV28|TRBJ2-7|.|.
CASSLVGGIHF
TGTGCCAGCAGTCTGGTGGGCGGGATCCACTTC
>TRBV5-1|TRBJ2-7|TRBD1|.
CASSFDRGGEQYF
TGCGCCAGCAGCTTCGACAGGGGTGGCGAGCAGTACTTC
>TRBV6-6|TRBJ2-3|TRBD2|.
CASSLIAGVEQYF
TGTGCCAGCAGTCTCATCGCGGGAGTGGAGCAGTATTTT
>TRBV7-2|TRBJ2-1|TRBD2|.
CASSSTSGRGNEQFF
TGTGCCAGCAGCTCGACTAGCGGGAGGGGTAATGAGCAGTTCTTC
>TRBV27|TRBJ1-5|.|.
CASSSGIYSNQPQHF
TGTGCCAGCAGTTCAGGAATTTATAGCAATCAGCCCCAGCATTTT
>TRBV9|TRBJ2-1|.|.
CASSVGGWGDNEQFF
TGTGCCAGCAGCGTAGGAGGTTGGGGAGACAATGAGCAGTTCTTC
>TRBV6-5|TRBJ2-5|TRBD2|.
CASSYASGSSETQYF
TGTGCCAGCAGTTATGCTAGCGGGAGTAGTGAGACCCAGTACTTC
>TRBV18|TRBJ2-2|.|.
CASSPPSSRHGGIGELFF
TGTGCCAGCTCACCACCGTCTAGCCGCCACGGAGGTATCGGGGAGCTGTTTTTT
>TRBV6-4|TRBJ1-5|.|.
CASSDRQVGHQPQHF
TGTGCCAGCAGTGACCGACAGGTGGGGCATCAGCCCCAGCATTTT
>TRBV5-1|TRBJ1-1|.|.
CASSGRAGDTEAFF
TGCGCCAGCAGCGGCCGGGCCGGCGACACTGAAGCTTTCTTT
>TRBV7-2|TRBJ2-2|.|.
CASSFTGTGELFF
TGTGCCAGCAGCTTTACGGGAACCGGGGAGCTGTTTTTT
>TRBV18|TRBJ2-2|.|.
CASSSLDGAGELFF
TGTGCCAGCTCAAGCCTCGACGGGGCCGGGGAGCTGTTTTTT
>TRBV2|TRBJ2-7|.|.
CASNDGGYYEQYF
TGTGCCAGCAATGATGGGGGGTACTACGAGCAGTACTTC
>TRBV4-3|TRBJ2-7|TRBD2|.
CASSQSWIAGVYEQYF
TGCGCCAGCAGCCAAAGCTGGATAGCGGGAGTCTACGAGCAGTACTTC
>TRBV28|TRBJ1-5|TRBD1|.
CATPIPGQGLNQPQHF
TGTGCCACCCCCATACCGGGACAGGGTCTGAATCAGCCCCAGCATTTT
>TRBV11-2|TRBJ2-7|.|.
CASSLSTYEQYF
TGTGCCAGCAGCCTCTCTACCTACGAGCAGTACTTC
>TRBV19|TRBJ1-2|.|.
CASSTQAGTYGYTF
TGTGCCAGTAGTACCCAGGCGGGCACCTATGGCTACACCTTC
>TRBV19|TRBJ1-5|.|.
CASSIGADNQPQHF
TGTGCCAGTAGTATCGGGGCAGATAATCAGCCCCAGCATTTT
>TRBV7-9|TRBJ2-4|.|.
CASSPIDIQYF
TGTGCCAGCAGCCCGATCGACATTCAGTACTTC
>TRBV7-9|TRBJ1-1|.|.
CASSLEGAEAFF
TGTGCCAGCAGCTTAGAAGGAGCTGAAGCTTTCTTT
>TRBV10-1|TRBJ2-1|TRBD2|.
CASSLSGAKGNEQFF
TGCGCCAGCAGCCTTAGCGGGGCAAAGGGGAATGAGCAGTTCTTC
>TRBV5-1|TRBJ2-5|.|.
CASGLLGGEETQYF
TGCGCCAGCGGCCTCTTAGGGGGAGAAGAGACCCAGTACTTC
>TRBV18|TRBJ1-4|.|.
CASSPTTTREKLFF
TGTGCCAGCTCACCAACCACTACCAGAGAAAAACTGTTTTTT
>TRBV18|TRBJ2-1|TRBD1|.
CASSLRTGPLSSYNEQFF
TGTGCCAGCTCACTGCGGACAGGGCCACTGAGCTCCTACAATGAGCAGTTCTTC
>TRBV6-1|TRBJ1-4|TRBD1|.
CASSAIRDRDSKLFF
TGTGCCAGCAGTGCGATACGGGACAGGGACTCAAAACTGTTTTTT
>TRBV27|TRBJ2-5|.|once
CASSFLRGETQYF
TGTGCCAGCAGTTTTCTACGAGGGGAGACCCAGTACTTC
>TRBV5-4|TRBJ1-4|TRBD1|.
CASSTGVEEKLFF
TGTGCCAGCAGTACAGGGGTGGAAGAAAAACTGTTTTTT
>TRBV6-5|TRBJ2-2|.|.
CASSYDRLTGELFF
TGTGCCAGCAGTTACGACAGGCTTACCGGGGAGCTGTTTTTT
>TRBV4-1|TRBJ2-3|.|.
CASSQVPYTDTQYF
TGCGCCAGCAGCCAAGTACCCTACACAGATACGCAGTATTTT
>TRBV18|TRBJ2-7|TRBD1|.
CASSPPGQGINEQYF
TGTGCCAGCTCACCACCGGGACAGGGGATCAACGAGCAGTACTTC
>TRBV6-6|TRBJ2-7|TRBD1|.
CASSRGQGGHEQYF
TGTGCCAGCAGCCGAGGACAGGGGGGGCACGAGCAGTACTTC
>TRBV5-1|TRBJ2-2|.|.
CASSTLAQKGPGELFF
TGCGCCAGCAGCACTCTAGCACAGAAGGGACCCGGGGAGCTGTTTTTT
>TRBV28|TRBJ2-1|TRBD2|.
CASSFSGSQNEQFF
TGTGCCAGCAGTTTTAGCGGGAGCCAAAATGAGCAGTTCTTC
>TRBV19|TRBJ2-7|.|.
CASSIAATYEQYF
TGTGCCAGTAGTATTGCGGCGACCTACGAGCAGTACTTC
>TRBV9|TRBJ2-3|.|.
CASSSPGSDTQYF
TGTGCCAGCAGCTCTCCGGGGTCAGATACGCAGTATTTT